Each of the 22 T cell receptor beta chains below was sequenced from the same sample in a study of T cells expressing NK-cell markers. TCRdb reanalyzed the 5' RACE reads and collapses them to one entry per CDR3 protein, without DNA. The repertoire table contains about 550,000 distinct CDR3 sequences. The sequencing input was blood T cells: a sorted CD56 or NKG2C T cell subset, CD4+ or CD8+ T cells, or bulk PBMC T cells (not recorded which). Receptor source: a young man in good health.

The V call is TRBV4-2, the J call TRBJ1-1. The V gene's germline CDR1 is LGHNA and CDR2 YNFKEQ. CDR3 length: 16 amino acids. CDR3 residues: CASSQDLASMNTEAFF.

V is TRBV20-1 and J is TRBJ2-7; TCRdb's assignment of TRBD1 cannot be checked, as there is no DNA. In germline, CDR1 is DFQATT, CDR2 SNEGSKA (reference sequence). The CDR3 has 12 amino acids. CDR3 sequence: CSAWQGVGEQYF.

The V gene is TRBV11-2, the J gene TRBJ2-3. The CDR3 consists of 16 residues. The V gene's germline CDR1 is SGHAT and CDR2 FQNNGV. The CDR3 protein is CASSTPGSLGADTQYF. The whole variable domain, remainder taken from reference TRBV11-2 and TRBJ2-3, is EAGVAQSPRYKIIEKRQSVAFWCNPISGHATLYWYQQILGQGPKLLIQFQNNGVVDDSQLPKDRFSAERLKGVDSTLKIQPAKLEDSAVYLCASSTPGSLGADTQYFGPGTRLTVL.

The chain combines TRBV12-3 or TRBV12-4 with TRBJ2-1; the D call from TCRdb, TRBD2, cannot be confirmed without DNA. This CDR3 contains 12 residues. The CDR3 reads CASSKSRLARIF.

This rearrangement joins TRBV5-1 to TRBJ2-1; without DNA, the TCRdb call of TRBD1 cannot be checked. The CDR3 spans 12 residues. Per the germline V gene, CDR1 is SGHRS and CDR2 is YFSETQ. CDR3 protein: CASSFPGNEQFF.

The chain joins TRBV5-5 to TRBJ1-1; the D call of TRBD1 rests on TCRdb alone, since no DNA is present to check it. The germline V gene has CDR1 SGHKS and CDR2 YYEKEE (reference sequence). CDR3 length: 13 residues. CDR3 loop: CASSLAPLEKAFF.

This chain's CDR3 is CAISRTGDTGELFF. The genes are TRBV10-3 and TRBJ2-2; there is no DNA to check the TCRdb D call of TRBD1. This CDR3 contains 14 residues. From germline, CDR1 is ENHRY and CDR2 SYGVKD.

This chain connects TRBV11-1 to TRBJ2-2. The germline V gene has CDR1 SGHAT and CDR2 FQDESV (reference sequence). This CDR3 region has 13 residues. This chain's CDR3 is CASSFWSTGELFF. The full variable domain, its missing parts supplied by reference TRBV11-1 and TRBJ2-2, is EAEVAQSPRYKITEKSQAVAFWCDPISGHATLYWYRQILGQGPELLVQFQDESVVDDSQLPKDRFSAERLKGVDSTLKIQPAELGDSAMYLCASSFWSTGELFFGEGSRLTVL.

The chain is built from TRBV28 and TRBJ2-3. Germline V CDR1 and CDR2: MDHEN, SYDVKM. This CDR3 contains 15 residues. CDR3 sequence reads: CASSFSGLTADTQYF. Combining the CDR3 with reference TRBV28 and TRBJ2-3 gives the whole variable domain DVKVTQSSRYLVKRTGEKVFLECVQDMDHENMFWYRQDPGLGLRLIYFSYDVKMKEKGDIPEGYSVSREKKERFSLILESASTNQTSMYLCASSFSGLTADTQYFGPGTRLTVL.

The gene calls are TRBV6-5 and TRBJ1-1. CDR3 length equals 13 residues. Per germline, CDR1 MNHEY and CDR2 SVGAGI. CDR3 sequence: CASMEVHNTEAFF.

This chain connects TRBV11-1 to TRBJ2-5; the D call from TCRdb, TRBD1, cannot be confirmed without DNA. CDR3 length: 18 amino acids. CDR1 is SGHAT, CDR2 FQDESV, per germline (reference sequence). CDR3 sequence: CASSSDSIRQPFQETQYF.

V is TRBV27 and J is TRBJ2-1; TCRdb proposes TRBD1, but this gene call is untestable without DNA. This CDR3 is built from 14 residues. From germline, CDR1 is MNHEY and CDR2 SMNVEV (reference sequence). The CDR3 sequence: CASRADREGNEQFF.

The CDR3 here is CASSYRAENQPQHF. The chain uses TRBV6-2 or TRBV6-3 and TRBJ1-5; TCRdb names TRBD1, which stays unverified in the absence of DNA. CDR3 length: 14 residues. Germline assignment: CDR1 MNHEY and CDR2 SVGEGT.

This sequence joins TRBV30 and TRBJ2-7; TCRdb picks TRBD1, but there is no DNA to check that call. The CDR3 runs to 13 residues. Germline CDR1 GTSNPN, CDR2 SVGIG (reference sequence). Here the CDR3 reads CAWRDRGRYEQYF.

The J gene is TRBJ2-7, the V gene TRBV4-3. This CDR3 comprises 14 residues. CDR1 is LGHNA, CDR2 YSLEER, per germline. The CDR3 here is CASSQDVNVYEQYF.

The chain recombines TRBV20-1 with TRBJ2-2; the D call of TRBD1 rests on TCRdb alone, since no DNA is present to check it. The CDR3 consists of 14 residues. The germline gives CDR1 DFQATT, CDR2 SNEGSKA (reference sequence). The CDR3: CSAITGGFTGELFF.

The chain joins TRBV6-5 to TRBJ2-3; TCRdb's assignment of TRBD2 cannot be checked, as there is no DNA. The CDR3 totals 18 residues. The germline gives CDR1 MNHEY, CDR2 SVGAGI. The CDR3: CASSYYGTSGSWTDTQYF.

This chain links TRBV29-1 with TRBJ2-3; the TCRdb call, TRBD2, lacks DNA for checking. The CDR3 loop spans 15 amino acids. Per the germline V gene, CDR1 is SQVTM and CDR2 is ANQGSEA. CDR3 in amino acids: CSTRGAGGLTDTQYF.

The rearrangement joins TRBV6-1 to TRBJ2-7; TCRdb's assignment of TRBD1 cannot be checked, as there is no DNA. Germline lookup yields CDR1 MNHNS and CDR2 SASEGT. The CDR3 runs to 15 residues. The CDR3 here is CASRIRDRGFYEQYF.

This chain uses TRBV20-1 with TRBJ2-1; the D call from TCRdb, TRBD2, cannot be confirmed without DNA. CDR1 and CDR2 from the germline V gene are DFQATT and SNEGSKA (reference sequence). CDR3 length: 16 residues. The CDR3 sequence: CSARDPRTSGINEQFF.

The V gene is TRBV5-1, the J gene TRBJ2-1; the D call from TCRdb, TRBD2, cannot be confirmed without DNA. This CDR3 comprises 14 residues. Per germline, CDR1 SGHRS and CDR2 YFSETQ. The CDR3 loop reads CASSPPGEGNEQFF.

The chain carries TRBV29-1 and TRBJ2-6. The CDR3 is made up of 16 amino acids. Germline CDR1 SQVTM, CDR2 ANQGSEA. The CDR3 loop reads CSVEDLRFSGANVLTF.